Listed below are T cell receptor beta chains from one sample, sequenced in a study of spatial heterogeneity in lung cancer. Via MiXCR, TCRdb re-called the 5' RACE reads, giving one row per CDR3 protein. The sample comprises about 23,000 distinct CDR3 sequences, roughly 6.7% of which are singletons, and 10% rests with the top ten. The sequences come from lung tumor tissue, collected at surgery. Source of these receptors: a male donor with early-stage non-small cell lung cancer. Both conserved end residues are part of each CDR3. The D gene is left open where the match is weak. Some rows mark clone size as missing; the rest say once, few, many or name a class of expanded clone.

>.|TRBJ2-5|TRBV5-1|many
CASGRTGETQYF
TGCGCCAGCGGCCGTACGGGGGAGACCCAGTACTTC
>.|TRBJ2-5|TRBV29-1|many
CSVVIQALVSSQYF
TGCAGCGTTGTTATCCAGGCGTTGGTATCGTCCCAGTACTTC
>.|TRBJ2-7|TRBV3-1|many
CASSQQPGPTYEQYF
TGTGCCAGCAGCCAGCAGCCGGGACCTACCTACGAGCAGTACTTC
>.|TRBJ2-1|TRBV12-3/TRBV12-4|many
CASSKMGNEQFF
TGTGCCAGCAGTAAAATGGGCAATGAGCAGTTCTTC
>TRBD1|TRBJ2-4|TRBV6-6|many
CASSYPTGQGNIQYF
TGTGCCAGCAGTTACCCAACGGGACAGGGTAACATTCAGTACTTC
>.|TRBJ2-5|TRBV5-1|many
CASSRGGVQETQYF
TGCGCCAGCAGCCGGGGCGGTGTCCAAGAGACCCAGTACTTC
>TRBD2|TRBJ2-1|TRBV20-1|many
CSASRASGGAKGNEQFF
TGCAGTGCTAGTCGGGCCAGCGGGGGGGCTAAGGGCAATGAGCAGTTCTTC
>.|TRBJ1-2|TRBV5-1|.
CASSFWGSFYGYTF
TGCGCCAGCAGCTTCTGGGGCAGTTTCTATGGCTACACCTTC
>.|TRBJ2-6|TRBV14|medium-sized
CASSHPTSVSGANVLTF
TGTGCCAGCAGCCACCCGACGAGCGTCTCTGGGGCCAACGTCCTGACTTTC
>.|TRBJ2-3|TRBV7-2|many
CASSFQPLTDTQYF
TGTGCCAGCAGCTTTCAACCTCTCACAGATACGCAGTATTTT
>TRBD1|TRBJ2-5|TRBV20-1|many
CSARDPTGVKTQYF
TGCAGTGCTAGAGACCCGACAGGGGTAAAGACCCAGTACTTC
>TRBD1|TRBJ2-1|TRBV7-2|many
CASSLRPGTGANEQFF
TGTGCCAGCAGCCTTCGCCCCGGGACAGGGGCTAATGAGCAGTTCTTC
>TRBD2|TRBJ2-3|TRBV7-6|many
CASFGLAGGADTQYF
TGTGCCAGTTTCGGACTAGCGGGGGGTGCAGATACGCAGTATTTT
>.|TRBJ2-7|TRBV7-2|few
CASSLGATTYEQYF
TGTGCCAGCAGCTTAGGGGCCACCACCTACGAGCAGTACTTC
>TRBD2|TRBJ2-5|TRBV7-2|many
CASSPRLAGGQETQYF
TGTGCCAGCAGCCCACGACTAGCGGGGGGGCAAGAGACCCAGTACTTC
>TRBD2|TRBJ2-1|TRBV13|many
CASSQLAGGDYNEQFF
TGTGCCAGCAGCCAACTAGCGGGAGGTGACTACAATGAGCAGTTCTTC
>TRBD1|TRBJ1-2|TRBV7-2|many
CASSISTGASLDYGYTF
TGTGCCAGCAGCATATCGACAGGGGCGTCCCTTGACTATGGCTACACCTTC
>TRBD1|TRBJ2-7|TRBV28|many
CASSPTRTGGYEQYF
TGTGCCAGCAGTCCCACCCGGACAGGGGGCTACGAGCAGTACTTC
>.|TRBJ1-2|TRBV2|many
CASSEAKTGHGYTF
TGTGCCAGCAGTGAAGCCAAGACTGGTCATGGCTACACCTTC
>TRBD1|TRBJ1-6|TRBV18|many
CASSPGQAVSSPLHF
TGTGCCAGCTCACCAGGACAGGCTGTGAGTTCGCCCCTCCACTTT
>.|TRBJ2-7|TRBV3-1|.
CASSQPYEQYF
TGTGCCAGCAGCCAGCCCTACGAGCAGTACTTC
>.|TRBJ1-5|TRBV7-9|many
CASSHAGDLYSNQPQHF
TGTGCCAGCAGCCATGCTGGGGACCTGTATAGCAATCAGCCCCAGCATTTT
>.|TRBJ1-1|TRBV18|many
CASSPPGARGVAFF
TGTGCCAGCTCACCACCGGGGGCGAGGGGTGTAGCTTTCTTT
>.|TRBJ1-1|TRBV6-2/TRBV6-3|few
CASKGPVTEAFF
TGTGCCAGCAAGGGTCCGGTCACTGAAGCTTTCTTT
>.|TRBJ2-5|TRBV28|.
CASGGAGMYQETQYF
TGTGCCAGCGGCGGGGCGGGGATGTACCAAGAGACCCAGTACTTC
>TRBD1|TRBJ1-2|TRBV27|many
CASSRDRGFYGYTF
TGTGCCAGCAGCCGGGACAGGGGGTTCTATGGCTACACCTTC
>.|TRBJ2-3|TRBV7-6|.
CASSSFRGRGGDTQYF
TGTGCCAGCAGCTCCTTTCGGGGCAGGGGCGGAGATACGCAGTATTTT
>.|TRBJ2-5|TRBV7-2|.
CASSLQGETQHF
TGTGCCAGCAGCTTGCAGGGAGAGACCCAGCACTTC
>TRBD2|TRBJ2-2|TRBV7-2|many
CASSLESLAGVPSNTGELFF
TGTGCCAGCAGCTTAGAAAGCCTAGCGGGAGTCCCCTCTAACACCGGGGAGCTGTTTTTT
>.|TRBJ2-6|TRBV27|.
CASSPLSEPGANVLTF
TGTGCCAGCAGCCCCTTATCGGAGCCTGGGGCCAACGTCCTGACTTTC
>.|TRBJ1-1|TRBV12-3/TRBV12-4|many
CASIPDRRTEAFF
TGTGCCAGCATCCCCGACAGGCGCACTGAAGCTTTCTTT
>TRBD1|TRBJ2-2|TRBV7-9|many
CASSPRAGGNTGELFF
TGTGCCTCCTCTCCGCGGGCAGGGGGGAACACCGGGGAGCTGTTTTTT
>.|TRBJ1-1|TRBV29-1|many
CSVGPRGVNTEAFF
TGCAGCGTTGGTCCCCGGGGCGTGAACACTGAAGCTTTCTTT
>TRBD1|TRBJ1-2|TRBV4-1|many
CASSQGEGGYGNYGYTF
TGCGCCAGCAGCCAAGGCGAAGGGGGCTACGGTAACTATGGCTACACCTTC
>.|TRBJ2-6|TRBV18|many
CASSPLGSGANVLTF
TGTGCCAGCTCACCACTGGGCTCTGGGGCCAACGTCCTGACTTTC
>.|TRBJ1-1|TRBV5-4|medium-sized
CASSFGAGPQEAFF
TGTGCCAGCAGCTTCGGGGCCGGACCTCAAGAAGCTTTCTTT
>.|TRBJ2-7|TRBV13|many
CASSSARLAYEQYF
TGTGCCAGCAGCTCCGCCCGACTAGCCTACGAGCAGTACTTC
>TRBD1|TRBJ1-2|TRBV7-9|few
CASSQNTGQGNGYTF
TGTGCCAGCAGTCAAAACACGGGACAGGGAAATGGCTACACCTTC